This TCR beta chain was sequenced in a study of CD8 T cells in Susac syndrome (dated by TCRdb to the late 2010s). Background on the whole study: Of the Susac syndrome patients who were sequenced, roughly 8 were in clinical remission while roughly six had clinically active disease. At blood withdrawal, Susac syndrome patients were either therapy-naive, taking corticosteroids (in some cases with IVIg as well), or taking IVIg alone. The study used repertoire sequencing to test whether antigen drove CD8+ T cell activation and differentiation in Susac syndrome. The study at large found these results: No clonal expansion was detected in the CD4+ T cell repertoire of Susac syndrome patients. The study acknowledged that relatively few individuals were included in the TCR sequencing and HLA analysis.

Peripheral blood CD8+ and CD4+ T cells from healthy donors, Susac syndrome patients and multiple sclerosis patients were profiled using high-throughput TCR beta sequencing. The Susac syndrome patients fulfilled recently defined diagnostic criteria for definite or probable disease. Bulk CD8+ and CD4+ T cells were purified by magnetic negative isolation, while CD8+ TEMRA cells were enriched using FACS. Blood was collected in EDTA tubes and processed within 24 hours, with PBMCs isolated through density gradient centrifugation. PBMCs intended for TCR sequencing were cryopreserved in liquid nitrogen and thawed later in a water bath at 37 degrees C. The sorted or isolated CD4+, CD8+ and CD8+ TEMRA cells had a purity of 90% or higher. RNA was extracted with the RNeasy kit and about 0.45 to 1 ug was reverse transcribed using random hexamers. TCR beta CDR3 regions were amplified with the immunoSEQ multiplex PCR assay covering 54 Vbeta and 13 Jbeta segments. To correct PCR amplification bias, a synthetic template baseline was used for both primer optimization and computational correction. From the authors' description of their analysis: Reads were annotated to V, D and J genes per IMGT and analyzed with immunoSEQ Analyzer, keeping only productive sequences. Clonality was calculated as one minus the Shannon entropy normalized by log2 of the number of productive unique sequences. For each patient and control, public and private clones were evaluated among the 100 most prevalent clones. Susac-specific clones were defined as absent from healthy and MS cohorts, around 980 published viral clones and other ImmuneACCESS disease sequences. TCRdb reran the public reads through fastp at Q25 and MiXCR, keeping productive beta chains. A single entry per CDR3 protein holds the most common genes and DNA from its merged rows. TCRdb assigned the V and J calls; the authors' analysis was not used. Across this sample there are under 200,000 distinct CDR3 sequences, with 94% seen only once. 0.12% of the sample belongs to the ten largest clones.

Concerning this clonotype: Its specific antigen is unknown. No much larger clone exists at a distance of one base, and base qualities are not known.

The TCR was taken from a human donor with Susac syndrome. The sequenced sample consisted of CD4+ T cells from PBMCs.

CDR3 region: CSARDPFTGPFF. The base sequence is TGCAGTGCTAGAGATCCATTTACAGGACCTTTCTTT. The sequence is built from TRBV20-1 and TRBJ1-1, and the D gene may be TRBD1, 5 bases matching. The CDR3 numbers 12 residues from cysteine through phenylalanine. Here the CDR3 DNA is all that survives: 36 bases in frame from base 1. Trimming at the junction amounts to 0 bases on V and 12 bases on J, and the germline ends lie 14 bases apart. Via the germline V gene (reference sequence), CDR1 is DFQATT and CDR2 SNEGSKA.